The text below deals with one TCR beta chain. This clonotype was counted only a few times. Its antigen is currently not known. Per-base qualities were not stored, and no clone one base away is much larger. Library prep was done by 5' RACE. Sequencing was performed on an Illumina HiSeq 2500. A second PCR of roughly 6 to 11 cycles was run with a J-beta primer mix and a sample-barcoded 5' primer. A unique molecular identifier was introduced onto each TCR beta cDNA molecule by a template-switch 5' adaptor carrying 12 random nucleotides. At least 2.5 million CDR3-containing paired-end reads were obtained from each sample. The Mint cDNA synthesis kit, primed by a TRBC-specific oligonucleotide, was used to synthesize first-strand cDNA from all RNA. Following uracil-DNA glycosylase treatment, a first 18-cycle PCR with universal primers M1SS and BC2_uni_R was performed on all cDNA. In the authors' own workflow: Normalization of each sample was performed by random selection of 1 million high-quality reads, each carrying a distinct molecular identifier. Instead of being binned into consensus sequences, reads with shared molecular identifiers were discarded. MiTCR, run with a Q25 quality threshold and the strictest error-elimination algorithm, handled CDR3 identification, clonotype clustering and error correction. A nonparametric unseen species model with Euler transformation was used to estimate lower-bound total TCR beta diversity. TCRdb ran its own pipeline on the public reads, namely fastp trimming at Q25 and MiXCR clone calling, and kept in-frame beta chains. Entries are consolidated by CDR3 protein sequence, retaining the most common genes and DNA. For this entry, the V and J calls and clone size follow TCRdb and not the study's own pipeline. The sample includes roughly 1,300,000 distinct CDR3 sequences, with 45% to 70% observed a single time. The ten largest clones add up to 6.5% to 8.5% of the sample.

The 39 donors, aged roughly 6 to 95 years, were systemically healthy Caucasian individuals from Russia. Each donor gave roughly 9 milliliters of peripheral blood, drawn into EDTA-treated Vacutainer tubes. Ficoll-Paque density-gradient centrifugation was used to isolate PBMCs, with at least 6 million per sample. Total RNA, at least 6 micrograms per sample, was extracted from PBMCs with Trizol reagent. For every donor, an aliquot of PBMCs went through flow cytometry to measure the percentages of naive CD45RAhigh/CD27high T cells. The data belong to a study of blood T cells in healthy people across ages (dated by TCRdb to between 2014 and 2016). Context from the whole study: Template switching captured roughly one uniquely barcoded TCR beta cDNA molecule per two T cells in model experiments. Donors were grouped into four age groups: young (average about 15 years), middle-aged (39), aged (about 60) and long-lived (approximately 81). The study measured age-related changes in TCR beta repertoire diversity using deep sequencing normalized with unique cDNA molecular identifiers. Two additional independent replicas of 1 million unique cDNA reads from the same blood draw were analyzed for two donors (one aged 18 to 30 and one aged 80 or older). To avoid experimental bias, donors of different ages were spread randomly across the sequencing lanes. The study at large found these results: Because donor CMV infection status was unknown, age-related changes in expanded clonotypes were potentially confounded. Compared with the aged group, more naive CD4+ T cells, fewer expanded clones and increased TCR diversity were shown by the long-lived group, suggesting age selection. Bulk unsorted PBMC profiling prevented conclusive comparison of naive and antigen-experienced compartments. Estimates of total diversity based on one million sequenced T cells were considered lower bounds and underestimates. Observed TCR beta diversity correlated strongly with the percentage of naive T cells measured by flow cytometry. Observed TCR beta diversity per million T cells fell roughly linearly with age, and a significant reduction was already apparent by age roughly 40.

The CDR3 goes from the cysteine to the phenylalanine over 13 residues. Only CDR3 DNA remains: 39 bases, in frame from the first base. V drops 0 bases and J drops 6 bases, leaving 8 bases in between. CDR1 and CDR2, per the germline V gene, are LGHNA and YSLEER. Recombination joined TRBV4-3 with TRBJ1-2, with the identity of the D gene unclear. This TCR was recovered from a young man in good health. Source material: blood. Here the CDR3 is given as CASSQDWGNGYTF. Read as DNA, the sequence is TGCGCCAGCAGCCAAGATTGGGGAAATGGCTACACCTTC.